This T cell receptor (beta chain) was obtained from a study of blood T cell repertoires in COVID-19. Across the whole study: Acute-phase and convalescent COVID-19 samples originated in the United States, Italy and Spain. From T cells, B-cell-depleted T cells, or PBMCs came the material, which was cDNA or gDNA.

Clones were read by immunoSEQ multiplex PCR, and TCRdb kept only the in-frame ones, dropping some. The sample contains 150,000 to 200,000 clones, nearly 90% of which appear only once. The V end was cut by 5 bases, the J end by 2 bases, with 11 bases between. The CDR3 spans 14 residues. Germline CDR1 is SGHAT and CDR2 is FQNNGV. The chain couples TRBV11-2 to TRBJ2-3; D may be TRBD2 (5 bases). This clonotype originated in a man aged 18 to 35 who had recovered from COVID-19. The sequenced sample consisted of peripheral blood. The CDR3, as DNA: TGTGCCAGCAGCCCGAACCGGGACACAGATACGCAGTATTTT. Residues: CASSPNRDTDTQYF.